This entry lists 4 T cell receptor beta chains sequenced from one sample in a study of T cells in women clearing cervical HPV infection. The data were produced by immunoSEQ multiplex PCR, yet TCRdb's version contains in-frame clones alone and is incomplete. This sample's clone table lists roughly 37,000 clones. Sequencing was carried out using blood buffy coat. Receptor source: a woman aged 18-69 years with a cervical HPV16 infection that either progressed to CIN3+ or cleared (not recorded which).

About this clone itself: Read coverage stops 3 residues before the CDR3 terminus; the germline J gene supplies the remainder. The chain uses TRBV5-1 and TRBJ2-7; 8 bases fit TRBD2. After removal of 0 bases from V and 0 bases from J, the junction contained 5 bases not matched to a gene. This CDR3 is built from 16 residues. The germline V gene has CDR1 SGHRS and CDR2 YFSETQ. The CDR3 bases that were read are TGCGCCAGCAGCTTGGGGGTCGGGGGGGCCTCCTACGAG. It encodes CASSLGVGGASYE. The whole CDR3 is CASSLGVGGASYEQYF.

The CDR3 sequence: CSAVQNYEQYF. The covered CDR3 bases are TGCAGTGCTGTCCAGAACTACGAG. This chain links TRBV20-1 with TRBJ2-7; D is unclear. The sequence runs out 3 residues before the end of the CDR3; the remainder is reconstructed from the germline J gene. The CDR3 has 11 amino acids. Trimming took 5 bases from V and 3 from J, leaving 8 bases between them. Germline CDR1 is DFQATT and CDR2 is SNEGSKA (reference sequence).

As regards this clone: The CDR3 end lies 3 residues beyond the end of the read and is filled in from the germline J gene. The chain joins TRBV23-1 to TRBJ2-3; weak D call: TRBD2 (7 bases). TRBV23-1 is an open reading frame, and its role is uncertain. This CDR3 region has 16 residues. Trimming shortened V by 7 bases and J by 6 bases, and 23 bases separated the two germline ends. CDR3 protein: CASIWRGSGDRDTQYF. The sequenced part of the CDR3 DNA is TGCGCCAGCATTTGGAGGGGGAGCGGGGACCGTGATACG.

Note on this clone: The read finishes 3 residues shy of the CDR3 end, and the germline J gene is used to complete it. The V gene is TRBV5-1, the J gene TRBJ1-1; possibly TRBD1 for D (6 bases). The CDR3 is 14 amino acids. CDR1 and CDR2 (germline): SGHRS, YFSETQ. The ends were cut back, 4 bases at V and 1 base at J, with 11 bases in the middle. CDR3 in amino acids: CASSGSTGNTEAFF. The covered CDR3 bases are TGCGCCAGCAGCGGATCGACAGGGAACACTGAA.